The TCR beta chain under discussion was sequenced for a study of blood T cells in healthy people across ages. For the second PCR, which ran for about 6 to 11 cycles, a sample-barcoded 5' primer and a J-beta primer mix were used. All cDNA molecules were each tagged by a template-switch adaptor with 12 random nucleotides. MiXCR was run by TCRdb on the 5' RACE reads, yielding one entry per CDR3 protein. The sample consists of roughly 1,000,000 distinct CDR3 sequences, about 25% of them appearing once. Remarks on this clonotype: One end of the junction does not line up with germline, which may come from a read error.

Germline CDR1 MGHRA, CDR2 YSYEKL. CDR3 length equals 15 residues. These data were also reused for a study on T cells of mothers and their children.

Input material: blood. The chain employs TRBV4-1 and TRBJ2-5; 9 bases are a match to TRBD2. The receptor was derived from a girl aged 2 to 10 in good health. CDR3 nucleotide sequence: TGCACCAGCAGCCAAGTAGCGGGAGTGTCGGAGACCCAGTACTTC. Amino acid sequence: CTSSQVAGVSETQYF.